What follows are 17 T cell receptor beta chains derived from one specimen sequenced in a study of beta chain features in type 1 diabetes. Whole-study findings and limits: A moderate, significant TCRB CDR3 shortening appeared in type 1 diabetes across four CD4+ subsets.

TCRB transcripts that were expressed got sequenced, as all of the isolated RNA had been reverse transcribed. Sequencing was performed with immunoSEQ multiplex PCR; in TCRdb, only in-frame clones are kept and a portion is missing. The sample shows more than 200,000 clones, roughly 17% of them seen only once. Antigen specificity for these receptors is unknown. Input material: naive CD4+ T cells from blood. All receptors derive from a man aged 25-45 years with type 1 diabetes.

This clone came up a few times. This chain links TRBV6-6 with TRBJ2-7; D tentatively fits TRBD1 or TRBD2 (6 bases each). Trimming took off 6 bases at V and 0 bases at J, with 18 bases between the two ends. CDR3 length: 16 amino acids. From germline, CDR1 is MNHNY and CDR2 SVGAGI (reference sequence). CDR3 in amino acids: CASSYKGGSGSYEQYF. CDR3 in DNA: TGTGCCAGCAGCTACAAGGGGGGTAGCGGCTCCTACGAGCAGTACTTC.

The chain links TRBV9 to TRBJ2-3; 9 bases match TRBD1. There are 15 residues in the CDR3. CDR1 and CDR2 from the germline V gene are SGDLS and YYNGEE. V dropped 3 bases and J dropped 3; count of bases not matched to a gene: 5. The CDR3 loop reads CASSEGDRATDTQYF. CDR3 coding DNA: TGTGCCAGCAGCGAAGGGGACAGGGCGACAGATACGCAGTATTTT. Full variable domain (rest looked up from reference TRBV9 and TRBJ2-3): DSGVTQTPKHLITATGQRVTLRCSPRSGDLSVYWYQQSLDQGLQFLIQYYNGEERAKGNILERFSAQQFPDLHSELNLSSLELGDSALYFCASSEGDRATDTQYFGPGTRLTVL.

This chain links TRBV10-1 with TRBJ2-5; 8 nucleotides match TRBD1. The germline V gene encodes CDR1 WNHNN and CDR2 SYGVQD (reference sequence). The trim removed 2 bases at V and 1 base at J, leaving 0 bases unmatched. The CDR3 runs to 14 residues. This CDR3 reads CASSEGQGQETQYF. The CDR3 DNA follows: TGCGCCAGCAGTGAGGGACAGGGCCAAGAGACCCAGTACTTC.

The chain couples TRBV9 to TRBJ1-2; TRBD1 is a possible D gene (5 bases). This CDR3 region has 14 residues. Germline V gene sequence: CDR1 SGDLS, CDR2 YYNGEE. V was pared by 0 bases and J by 7 bases, with 13 bases between. The CDR3 sequence is CASSVGTGGGGYTF. The CDR3 DNA is TGTGCCAGCAGCGTAGGAACAGGAGGAGGTGGCTACACCTTC.

The gene calls are TRBV13 and TRBJ2-1; D is uncertain. The CDR3 is made up of 15 amino acids. Germline V gene lookup returns CDR1 PRHDT and CDR2 FYEKMQ (reference sequence). Trimming took off 0 bases at V and 3 bases at J, with 9 bases between the two ends. For the CDR3, the DNA is TGTGCCAGCAGCTTAGGGCAGACGAGCTACAATGAGCAGTTCTTC. It yields the protein CASSLGQTSYNEQFF.

The chain recombines TRBV18 with TRBJ2-3, with TRBD1 matching over 8 bases. The ends lost 3 bases at V and 6 bases at J; junction bases unmatched: 5. CDR3 length equals 14 residues. Germline loops: CDR1 KGHSH, CDR2 LQKENI. DNA of the CDR3: TGTGCCAGCTCACCGGACAGGGTTCGGGATACGCAGTATTTT. Protein product: CASSPDRVRDTQYF.

The V and J genes are TRBV29-1 and TRBJ1-1, with 11 bases matching TRBD1. The CDR3 spans 13 residues. J was trimmed by 7 bases and V by 7 bases; bases with no gene match: 8. In germline, CDR1 is SQVTM, CDR2 ANQGSEA. For the CDR3, the DNA is TGCAGCGCCTTCGGACAGGGGGCGGTTGAAGCTTTCTTT. Its translation: CSAFGQGAVEAFF.

This chain connects TRBV29-1 to TRBJ2-2; 7 nucleotides agree with TRBD1. J gave up 2 bases and V 7 bases, and 10 bases lay outside the gene matches. This CDR3 is built from 15 residues. CDR1 and CDR2 (germline): SQVTM, ANQGSEA. The CDR3 protein is CSASAGTANTGELFF. Written as DNA, the CDR3 is TGCAGCGCTTCGGCCGGGACAGCCAACACCGGGGAGCTGTTTTTT.

This clone occurred a few times. V gene TRBV4-1 combines with J gene TRBJ2-4; D unclear. Looked up from germline, CDR1 is MGHRA and CDR2 is YSYEKL. Trimming cost V 1 base and J 5 bases, with 3 bases left between them. This CDR3 region has 12 residues. This chain's CDR3 is CASSQVENIQYF. The CDR3 DNA reads as TGCGCCAGCAGCCAAGTGGAAAACATTCAGTACTTC.

Only a few counts were recorded for this clone. V and J are TRBV29-1 and TRBJ2-7, with 11 bases aligning to TRBD2. V lost 5 bases, J lost 2 bases, and 2 bases stayed unmatched. This CDR3 contains 13 residues. Germline lookup yields CDR1 SQVTM and CDR2 ANQGSEA. In DNA form, the CDR3 reads TGCAGCGTTTCGGGACTAGCGGCCTACGAGCAGTACTTC. Its protein is CSVSGLAAYEQYF.

This clone showed up just a few times. The rearrangement links TRBV28 to TRBJ2-7, with a weak D call TRBD1 (6 bases). The germline gives CDR1 MDHEN, CDR2 SYDVKM. Trimming removed 4 bases from V and 4 bases from J, with 11 bases in between. The CDR3 consists of 13 residues. CDR3 region: CASSSGDLYEQYF. CDR3 DNA: TGTGCCAGCAGTTCAGGGGATTTATACGAGCAGTACTTC. Supplemented by reference TRBV28 and TRBJ2-7, the full variable domain reads DVKVTQSSRYLVKRTGEKVFLECVQDMDHENMFWYRQDPGLGLRLIYFSYDVKMKEKGDIPEGYSVSREKKERFSLILESASTNQTSMYLCASSSGDLYEQYFGPGTRLTVT.

The chain combines TRBV30 with TRBJ2-2, with a weak D call TRBD2 (6 bases). With 3 bases removed from V and 5 bases from J, the gap between germline ends came to 13 bases. This CDR3 comprises 14 residues. CDR1 GTSNPN and CDR2 SVGIG come from the germline V gene (reference sequence). The CDR3 region has the DNA TGTGCCTGGAGGGATAGCGGAACAACCGGGGAGCTGTTTTTT. Its translation is CAWRDSGTTGELFF.

This clone was seen a single time. The V gene is TRBV9, the J gene TRBJ2-1; no definite D call. This CDR3 has 15 residues. Trimming removed 2 bases at V and 8 bases at J, with 17 bases between. Per the germline V gene, CDR1 is SGDLS and CDR2 is YYNGEE. The CDR3 DNA follows: TGTGCCAGCAGCGTCGGTCGACTTCCTTGGGATGAGCAGTTCTTC. Translating it yields CASSVGRLPWDEQFF.

The CDR3 sequence: CAIRGLAGGQETQYF. The CDR3 DNA follows: TGTGCCATCAGGGGACTAGCGGGAGGCCAAGAGACCCAGTACTTC. The rearrangement links TRBV10-3 to TRBJ2-5; 15 bases line up with TRBD2. The CDR3 extends over 15 amino acids. V gave up 6 bases and J gave up 1 base; unmatched junction bases: 0. Germline CDR1 ENHRY, CDR2 SYGVKD.

This clone was seen only a few times. The chain links TRBV30 to TRBJ1-1, with D possibly matching TRBD1 (5 bases). Germline assignment: CDR1 GTSNPN and CDR2 SVGIG (reference sequence). Trimming removed 7 bases at V and 10 bases at J, with 16 bases between. This CDR3 has 11 amino acids. The CDR3, as DNA: TGTGCCTTCCCGGGGCTCGAAGGAGCTTTCTTT. Translating it yields CAFPGLEGAFF.

In regard to this clone: This CDR3 fails to terminate in the conserved phenylalanine or tryptophan, so it likely reflects a read error. The DNA is omitted, as the CDR3 cannot be located on it reliably, and the CDR3 follows TCRdb's listing. The J gene is TRBJ2-7, the V gene TRBV27; the table assigns TRBD2, which was not confirmed against the DNA. Germline V gene data show CDR1 as MNHEY and CDR2 as SMNVEV (reference sequence). The length of the CDR3 is 11 amino acids, counting both ends. This CDR3 reads CASRLPSGYPL.

A word on this clone: Distinct nucleotide sequences in the sample also encode this CDR3. V is TRBV28 and J is TRBJ2-7; a weak D match, TRBD2 (5 bases). CDR1 and CDR2 from the germline V gene are MDHEN and SYDVKM. The CDR3 extends over 12 amino acids. V was shortened by 2 bases and J by 4 bases, with 6 bases between the two germline ends. The CDR3 DNA is TGTGCCAGCAGTTTAGGGAGATACGAGCAGTACTTC. It encodes CASSLGRYEQYF.